The 21 T cell receptor beta chains below were found in one sample sequenced in a study of blood T cells in healthy people across ages. Combining a sample-barcoded 5' primer with a J-beta primer mix, a second PCR ran for 7 to 11 cycles. MiXCR was run by TCRdb on the 5' RACE reads, yielding one entry per CDR3 protein. The sample includes about 1.8 million distinct CDR3 sequences, about 49% of them seen just once. The sample consisted of blood. These receptor sequences come from a woman aged 40-49 years in good health.

Turning to this clonotype: A single base separates this from a much larger clone, so it may be a read error. V gene TRBV20-1 combines with J gene TRBJ2-1; tentative D call: TRBD2 (5 bases). The J call may be faulty, since TRBJ2-7 better matches the DNA end. This CDR3 has 14 residues. Germline assignment: CDR1 DFQATT and CDR2 SNEGSKA (reference sequence). The CDR3 here is CSARAGSSYNEQYF. The CDR3 coding sequence is TGCAGTGCTAGAGCGGGGAGCTCCTACAATGAGCAGTACTTC.

The genes are TRBV3-1 and TRBJ1-2; 10 bases line up with TRBD1. Germline loops: CDR1 LGHDT, CDR2 YNNKEL (reference sequence). V was clipped by 3 bases and J by 3 bases; unmatched bases: 4. CDR3 length equals 15 residues. This chain's CDR3 is CASSQGDRGDYGYTF. The CDR3 region has the DNA TGTGCCAGCAGCCAGGGGGACAGGGGCGACTATGGCTACACCTTC.

This rearrangement joins TRBV11-2 to TRBJ2-7; 8 positions agree with TRBD2. CDR1 SGHAT and CDR2 FQNNGV come from the germline V gene. V gave up 8 bases and J gave up 2 bases; unmatched junction bases: 8. This CDR3 contains 14 residues. The CDR3 protein is CASGTAGGTYEQYF. CDR3 bases: TGTGCCAGCGGGACCGCGGGAGGCACCTACGAGCAGTACTTC.

CDR3 in DNA: TGTGCCACCAGCAGCTCGGCCACCGGGACACCCGATACGCAGTATTTT. Translation: CATSSSATGTPDTQYF. The chain carries TRBV15 and TRBJ2-3; D perhaps matches TRBD1 (6 bases). V shed 3 bases and J shed 6 bases, with 19 bases lying between them. The V gene's germline CDR1 is LNHNV and CDR2 YYDKDF (reference sequence). This CDR3 comprises 16 residues.

The genes are TRBV27 and TRBJ2-5; D perhaps matches TRBD1 (6 bases). The DNA end is more similar to TRBJ2-7, so the J call may be wrong. Germline CDR1 is MNHEY and CDR2 is SMNVEV (reference sequence). The CDR3 length is 18 residues. The CDR3 nucleotides are TGTGCCAGCAGTAAACAGGGAGCTCCTACAATGTCTAGGTTCGAGCAGTACTTC. It specifies CASSKQGAPTMSRFEQYF.

The J gene is TRBJ2-1, the V gene TRBV21-1; TRBD1 is the table's D call, not checked against the DNA. TRBV21-1 is deemed a pseudogene. This CDR3 is 16 amino acids long. CDR3 sequence: CASSKNRGQWGNEQFF. CDR3 nucleotide sequence: TGTGCCAGCAGCAAAAACAGGGGCCAGTGGGGCAATGAGCAGTTCTTC.

V is TRBV4-3 and J is TRBJ2-3; 7 bases are a match to TRBD2. CDR3 size: 17 residues. With V trimmed by 0 bases and J by 2 bases, 8 bases remained unmatched. CDR1 is LGHNA, CDR2 YSLEER, per germline. The CDR3 sequence is CASSQDPAGPSTDTQYF. The DNA for the CDR3 is TGCGCCAGCAGCCAAGATCCAGCGGGGCCTTCCACAGATACGCAGTATTTT.

Only a few counts were recorded for this clonotype. The rearrangement links TRBV28 to TRBJ2-7; 8 nucleotides match TRBD1. Trimming removed 6 bases from V and 3 bases from J; junction bases left unmatched: 7. The V gene's germline CDR1 is MDHEN and CDR2 SYDVKM. The CDR3 totals 14 residues. This CDR3 is CASRPGQAFYEQYF. The CDR3 nucleotides read TGTGCCAGCAGGCCGGGACAGGCCTTCTACGAGCAGTACTTC.

The V gene is TRBV4-3, the J gene TRBJ1-5; maybe TRBD1 (6 bases). The CDR3 covers 19 residues. Germline V gene data show CDR1 as LGHNA and CDR2 as YSLEER. V was trimmed by 2 bases and J by 5 bases, leaving 25 bases between them. The CDR3, as DNA: TGCGCCAGCAGCCAATTGGGGACAAATGTAACGAGGCTTCATCAGCCCCAGCATTTT. Translating it yields CASSQLGTNVTRLHQPQHF.

This sequence joins TRBV28 and TRBJ2-5; D is perhaps TRBD2 (6 bases). Trimming removed 5 bases from V and 4 bases from J, with 14 bases in between. The CDR3 totals 14 residues. CDR1 and CDR2 from the germline V gene are MDHEN and SYDVKM. The CDR3 here is CASSPSGAGETQYF. Written as DNA, the CDR3 is TGTGCCAGCAGTCCCTCGGGAGCGGGAGAGACCCAGTACTTC.

This clonotype was seen a handful of times. CDR3 nucleotide sequence: TGTGCCAGCAGTGAAGCGTGGCCCCTCAACTATGGCTACACCTTC. This translates into CASSEAWPLNYGYTF. The chain links TRBV6-1 to TRBJ1-2; D ambiguous. The CDR3 consists of 15 residues. Germline V gives CDR1 MNHNS, CDR2 SASEGT. Trimming took off 0 bases at V and 2 bases at J, with 10 bases between the two ends.

This clonotype occurred once. The V gene is TRBV7-2, the J gene TRBJ2-7; 9 bases fit TRBD2. Germline values: CDR1 SGHTA, CDR2 FQGNSA. V shed 2 bases and J 0 bases; nucleotides not matched to a gene: 8. This CDR3 is built from 17 residues. CDR3 sequence reads: CASSLRALAGTSYEQYF. The CDR3 coding sequence is TGTGCCAGCAGCTTAAGGGCTCTAGCGGGAACCTCCTACGAGCAGTACTTC.

J is TRBJ2-5 and V is TRBV7-9; TRBD2 might be the D (6 bases). Germline V CDR1 and CDR2: SEHNR, FQNEAQ (reference sequence). Trimming pared 5 bases from V and 4 bases from J, leaving 17 bases between. CDR3 length equals 15 residues. CDR3 in amino acids: CASSRPLTSLETQYF. The CDR3 DNA reads TGTGCCAGCAGCCGCCCACTGACTAGTTTAGAGACCCAGTACTTC.

The CDR3 spells CASSLEGAGTGRYNEQFF. The CDR3 coding sequence is TGTGCCAGCAGCTTGGAGGGGGCGGGGACAGGAAGGTACAATGAGCAGTTCTTC. The chain uses TRBV5-6 and TRBJ2-1; 8 positions agree with TRBD1. Germline CDR1 is SGHDT and CDR2 is YYEEEE. There are 18 residues in the CDR3. J lost 4 bases, V lost 0 bases, and 12 bases had no gene match.

J is TRBJ1-2 and V is TRBV27, with a tentative D call TRBD1 (5 bases). CDR3 length: 14 amino acids. Germline V CDR1 and CDR2: MNHEY, SMNVEV (reference sequence). With 5 bases removed from V and 3 bases from J, the gap between germline ends came to 13 bases. The CDR3 DNA reads as TGTGCCAGCAGTCCCCGCCGGGACGACTATGGCTACACCTTC. Protein: CASSPRRDDYGYTF.

This clonotype appeared once. The chain couples TRBV20-1 to TRBJ2-7; 8 bases map to TRBD2. This CDR3 region has 15 residues. Looked up from germline, CDR1 is DFQATT and CDR2 is SNEGSKA (reference sequence). After removal of 5 bases from V and 7 bases from J, the junction contained 16 bases not matched to a gene. CDR3 sequence: CSACPPSGGYNEQYF. The CDR3 nucleotides are TGCAGTGCTTGTCCCCCCAGCGGGGGCTACAATGAGCAGTACTTC.

This clonotype was seen a handful of times. V usage is TRBV24-1 and J usage is TRBJ2-5, with D unresolved. Gene TRBJ2-7 matches the end of the DNA better, so the J call may be wrong. CDR3 length: 15 amino acids. Per the germline V gene, CDR1 is KGHDR and CDR2 is SFDVKD. CDR3 DNA sequence: TGTGCCACCACCTCCCGACCAATAGGTGGGGTCGAGCAGTACTTC. Protein product: CATTSRPIGGVEQYF.

The J gene is TRBJ2-1, the V gene TRBV10-3; 8 nucleotides match TRBD2. The J call is in doubt because the DNA end fits TRBJ2-7 better. There are 12 residues in the CDR3. Germline V gene lookup returns CDR1 ENHRY and CDR2 SYGVKD. CDR3 protein: CAISGGADKQYF. CDR3 nucleotide sequence: TGTGCCATCAGCGGGGGGGCAGACAAGCAGTACTTC.

In its sample, this clonotype was seen many times. The chain employs TRBV11-3 and TRBJ2-1, with D hard to call. CDR1 is SGHNT, CDR2 YENEEA, per germline. V lost 2 bases to trimming and J lost 8 bases, with 4 bases between them. This CDR3 has 11 residues. CDR3 amino acids: CASSLFDEQFF. In DNA form, the CDR3 reads TGTGCCAGCAGCTTATTCGATGAGCAGTTCTTC.

The V gene is TRBV12-3 or TRBV12-4, the J gene TRBJ1-4; no clear D. The V and J ends lost 7 bases and 8 bases respectively, with 17 bases between them. This CDR3 comprises 14 residues. CDR3 sequence: CASNPGNTGEKLFF. The CDR3 coding sequence is TGTGCCAGCAACCCGGGCAACACCGGGGAAAAACTGTTTTTT.

This clonotype was observed a single time. The chain carries TRBV24-1 and TRBJ2-2, with 9 nucleotides matching TRBD1. Trimming took 3 bases from V and 6 from J; bases not matched to a gene: 7. The germline V gene encodes CDR1 KGHDR and CDR2 SFDVKD. This CDR3 spans 16 amino acids. CDR3 nucleotide sequence: TGTGCCACCAGTGATCCGGGACAGGGTGTGGCCGGGGAGCTGTTTTTT. Protein product: CATSDPGQGVAGELFF.